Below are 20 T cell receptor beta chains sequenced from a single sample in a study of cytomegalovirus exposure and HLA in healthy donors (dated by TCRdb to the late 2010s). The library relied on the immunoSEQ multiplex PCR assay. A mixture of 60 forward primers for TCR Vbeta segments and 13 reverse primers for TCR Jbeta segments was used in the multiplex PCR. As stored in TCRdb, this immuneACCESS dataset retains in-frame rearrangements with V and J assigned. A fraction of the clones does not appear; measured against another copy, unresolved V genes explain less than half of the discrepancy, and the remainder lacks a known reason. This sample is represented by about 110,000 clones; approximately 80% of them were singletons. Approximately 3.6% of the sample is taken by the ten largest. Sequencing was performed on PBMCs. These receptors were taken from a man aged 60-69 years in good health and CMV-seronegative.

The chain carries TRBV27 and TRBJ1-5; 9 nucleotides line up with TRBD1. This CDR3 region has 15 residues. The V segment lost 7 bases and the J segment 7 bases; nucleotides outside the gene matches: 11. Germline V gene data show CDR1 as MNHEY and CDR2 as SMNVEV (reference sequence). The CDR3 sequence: CASNPGTGRRQPQHF. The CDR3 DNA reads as TGTGCCAGCAACCCCGGGACAGGGCGACGACAGCCCCAGCATTTT.

DNA of the CDR3: TGTGCCAGCAGCTTGGGGGGGCAAGAAGGCTACACCTTC. Its translation: CASSLGGQEGYTF. V usage is TRBV5-4 and J usage is TRBJ1-2; tentatively, D is TRBD1 (6 bases). V lost 0 bases to trimming and J lost 8 bases, with 11 bases between them. The germline gives CDR1 SGHNT, CDR2 YYREEE (reference sequence). The length of the CDR3 is 13 residues. The whole variable domain, filled in from reference TRBV5-4 and TRBJ1-2, reads ETGVTQSPTHLIKTRGQQVTLRCSSQSGHNTVSWYQQALGQGPQFIFQYYREEENGRGNFPPRFSGLQFPNYSSELNVNALELDDSALYLCASSLGGQEGYTFGSGTRLTVV.

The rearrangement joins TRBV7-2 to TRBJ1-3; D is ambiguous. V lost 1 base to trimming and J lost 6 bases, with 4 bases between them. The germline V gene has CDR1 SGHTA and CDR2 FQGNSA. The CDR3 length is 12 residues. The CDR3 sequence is CASSLGLNTIYF. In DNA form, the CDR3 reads TGTGCCAGCAGCTTAGGTCTAAACACCATATATTTT.

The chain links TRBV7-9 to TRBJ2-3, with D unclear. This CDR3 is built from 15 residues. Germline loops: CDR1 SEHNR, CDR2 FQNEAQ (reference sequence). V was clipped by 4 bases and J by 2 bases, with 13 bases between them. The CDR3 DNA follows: TGTGCCAGCAGCTATCAAAGCCATCCCACAGATACGCAGTATTTT. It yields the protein CASSYQSHPTDTQYF. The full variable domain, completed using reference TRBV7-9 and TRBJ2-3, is DTGVSQNPRHKITKRGQNVTFRCDPISEHNRLYWYRQTLGQGPEFLTYFQNEAQLEKSRLLSDRFSAERPKGSFSTLEIQRTEQGDSAMYLCASSYQSHPTDTQYFGPGTRLTVL.

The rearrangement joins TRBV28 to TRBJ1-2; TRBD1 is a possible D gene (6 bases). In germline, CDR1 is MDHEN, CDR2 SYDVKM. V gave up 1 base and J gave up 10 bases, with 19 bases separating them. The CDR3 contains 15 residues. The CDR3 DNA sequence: TGTGCCAGCAGTTTATCTACGTCAGGGGCTAATGACTACACCTTC. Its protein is CASSLSTSGANDYTF.

The DNA for the CDR3 is TGTGCCAGCAGAGACGCTGCAGGGGCCGCCAATCAGCCCCAGCATTTT. Translated, it gives CASRDAAGAANQPQHF. The chain couples TRBV27 to TRBJ1-5; possibly TRBD1 for D (6 bases). V lost 6 bases to trimming and J lost 3 bases, with 18 bases between them. The germline CDR1 and CDR2 sequences are MNHEY and SMNVEV (reference sequence). The CDR3 consists of 16 residues.

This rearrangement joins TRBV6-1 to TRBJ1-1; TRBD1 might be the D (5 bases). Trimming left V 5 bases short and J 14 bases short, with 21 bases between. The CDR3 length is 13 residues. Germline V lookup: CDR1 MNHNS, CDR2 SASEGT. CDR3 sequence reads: CASSSPGRTTSFF. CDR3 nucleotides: TGTGCCAGCAGTTCTCCGGGACGGACTACGAGCTTCTTT.

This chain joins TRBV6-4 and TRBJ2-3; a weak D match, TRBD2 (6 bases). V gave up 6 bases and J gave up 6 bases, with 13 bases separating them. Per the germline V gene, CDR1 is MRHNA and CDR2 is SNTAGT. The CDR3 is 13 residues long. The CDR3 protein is CASRKDGGDTQYF. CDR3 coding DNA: TGTGCCAGCAGGAAGGACGGAGGGGATACGCAGTATTTT.

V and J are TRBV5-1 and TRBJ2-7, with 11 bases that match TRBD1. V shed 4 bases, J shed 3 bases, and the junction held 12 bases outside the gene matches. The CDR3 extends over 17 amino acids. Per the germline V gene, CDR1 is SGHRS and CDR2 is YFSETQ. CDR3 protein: CASSPPPGTGGYYEQYF. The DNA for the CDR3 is TGCGCCAGCAGCCCCCCACCAGGGACAGGGGGGTACTACGAGCAGTACTTC.

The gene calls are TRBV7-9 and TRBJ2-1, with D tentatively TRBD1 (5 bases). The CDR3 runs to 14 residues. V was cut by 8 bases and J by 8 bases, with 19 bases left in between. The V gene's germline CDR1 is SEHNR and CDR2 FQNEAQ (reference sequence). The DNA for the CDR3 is TGTGCCAGCCCCACCTCTGGCAGGGCTGATGAGCAGTTCTTC. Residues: CASPTSGRADEQFF.

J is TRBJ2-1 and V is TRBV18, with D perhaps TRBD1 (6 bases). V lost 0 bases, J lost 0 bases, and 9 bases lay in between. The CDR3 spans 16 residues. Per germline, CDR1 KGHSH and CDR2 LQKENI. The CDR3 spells CASSPPNRVSYNEQFF. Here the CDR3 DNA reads TGTGCCAGCTCACCACCTAACAGGGTCTCCTACAATGAGCAGTTCTTC.

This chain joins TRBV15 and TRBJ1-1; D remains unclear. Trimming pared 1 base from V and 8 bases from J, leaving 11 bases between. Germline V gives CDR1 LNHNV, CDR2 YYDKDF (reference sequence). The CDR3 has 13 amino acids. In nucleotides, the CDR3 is TGTGCCACCAGCAGAGTGGGCAGGTTCGAAGCTTTCTTT. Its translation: CATSRVGRFEAFF.

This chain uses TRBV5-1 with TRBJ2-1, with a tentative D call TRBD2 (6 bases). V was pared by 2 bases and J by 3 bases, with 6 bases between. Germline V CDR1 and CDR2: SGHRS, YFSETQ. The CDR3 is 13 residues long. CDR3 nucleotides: TGCGCCAGCAGCTTTAGCGGCTACAATGAGCAGTTCTTC. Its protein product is CASSFSGYNEQFF. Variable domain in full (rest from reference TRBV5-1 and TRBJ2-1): KAGVTQTPRYLIKTRGQQVTLSCSPISGHRSVSWYQQTPGQGLQFLFEYFSETQRNKGNFPGRFSGRQFSNSRSEMNVSTLELGDSALYLCASSFSGYNEQFFGPGTRLTVL.

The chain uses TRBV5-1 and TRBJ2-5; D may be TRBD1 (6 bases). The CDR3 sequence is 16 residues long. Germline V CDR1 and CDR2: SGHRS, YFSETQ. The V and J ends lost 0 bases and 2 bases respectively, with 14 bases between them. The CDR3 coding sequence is TGCGCCAGCAGCTTGGTGGGCCCAGGGGCGCAAGAGACCCAGTACTTC. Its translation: CASSLVGPGAQETQYF.

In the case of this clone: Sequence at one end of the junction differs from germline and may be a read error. This CDR3 reads CSGGTGAYNEQLF. CDR3 coding DNA: TGCAGCGGGGGGACAGGGGCCTACAATGAGCAGCTCTTC. The chain couples TRBV29-1 to TRBJ2-1; TRBD1 matches 10 bases. Germline CDR1 and CDR2: SQVTM and ANQGSEA. CDR3 length equals 13 residues.

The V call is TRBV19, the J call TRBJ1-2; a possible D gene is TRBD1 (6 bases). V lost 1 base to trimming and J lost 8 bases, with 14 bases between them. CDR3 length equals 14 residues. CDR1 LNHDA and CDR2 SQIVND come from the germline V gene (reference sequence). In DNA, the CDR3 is TGTGCCAGTAGTATAGGGACAGCATCGGAGGGCTACACCTTC. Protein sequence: CASSIGTASEGYTF.

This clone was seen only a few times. This chain's CDR3 is CASSSQGAHTEAFF. The CDR3 region has the DNA TGTGCCAGCAGCTCCCAGGGGGCGCATACTGAAGCTTTCTTT. This rearrangement joins TRBV7-2 to TRBJ1-1; 8 bases align to TRBD1. The length of the CDR3 is 14 residues. Looked up from germline, CDR1 is SGHTA and CDR2 is FQGNSA. The V and J ends lost 4 bases and 5 bases, in that order; junction bases with no gene match: 6.

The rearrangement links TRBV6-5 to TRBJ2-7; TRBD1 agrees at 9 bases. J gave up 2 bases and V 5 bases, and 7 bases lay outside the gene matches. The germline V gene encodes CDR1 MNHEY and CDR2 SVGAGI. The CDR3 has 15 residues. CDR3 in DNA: TGTGCCAGCAGTCCGACTGGGACAGGGACCTACGAGCAGTACGTC. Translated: CASSPTGTGTYEQYV.

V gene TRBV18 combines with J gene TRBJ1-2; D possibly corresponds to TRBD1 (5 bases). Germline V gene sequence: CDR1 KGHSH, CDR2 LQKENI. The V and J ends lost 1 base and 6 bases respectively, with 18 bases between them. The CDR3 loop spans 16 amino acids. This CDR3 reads CASSPLDVGGFDGYTF. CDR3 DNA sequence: TGTGCCAGCTCACCACTCGACGTGGGGGGATTTGATGGCTACACCTTC.

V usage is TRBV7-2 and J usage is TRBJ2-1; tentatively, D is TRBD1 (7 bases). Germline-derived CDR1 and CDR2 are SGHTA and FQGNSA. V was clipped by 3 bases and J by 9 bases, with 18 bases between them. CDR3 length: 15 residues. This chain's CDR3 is CASSFSWQGGVEQFF. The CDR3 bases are TGTGCCAGCAGCTTTAGCTGGCAGGGGGGAGTTGAGCAGTTCTTC. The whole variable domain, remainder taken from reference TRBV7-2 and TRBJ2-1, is GAGVSQSPSNKVTEKGKDVELRCDPISGHTALYWYRQSLGQGLEFLIYFQGNSAPDKSGLPSDRFSAERTGGSVSTLTIQRTQQEDSAVYLCASSFSWQGGVEQFFGPGTRLTVL.